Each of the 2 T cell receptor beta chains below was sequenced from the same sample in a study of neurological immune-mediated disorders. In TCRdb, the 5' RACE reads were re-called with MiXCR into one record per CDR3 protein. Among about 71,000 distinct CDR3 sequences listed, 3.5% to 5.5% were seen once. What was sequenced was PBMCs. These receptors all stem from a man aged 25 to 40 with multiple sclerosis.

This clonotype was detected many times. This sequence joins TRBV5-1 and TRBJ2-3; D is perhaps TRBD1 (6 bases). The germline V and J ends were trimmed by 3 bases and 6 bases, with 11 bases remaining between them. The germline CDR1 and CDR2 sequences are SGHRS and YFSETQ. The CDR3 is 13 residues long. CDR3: CASSSRTDDTQYF. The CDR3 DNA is TGCGCCAGCAGCTCCCGGACAGATGATACGCAGTATTTT. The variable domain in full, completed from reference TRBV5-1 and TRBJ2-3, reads KAGVTQTPRYLIKTRGQQVTLSCSPISGHRSVSWYQQTPGQGLQFLFEYFSETQRNKGNFPGRFSGRQFSNSRSEMNVSTLELGDSALYLCASSSRTDDTQYFGPGTRLTVL.

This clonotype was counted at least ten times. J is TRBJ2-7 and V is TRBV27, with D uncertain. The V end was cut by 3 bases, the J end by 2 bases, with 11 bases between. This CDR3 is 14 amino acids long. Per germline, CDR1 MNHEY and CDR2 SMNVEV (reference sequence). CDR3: CASSLIGQTYEQYF. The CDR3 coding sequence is TGTGCCAGCAGTTTGATAGGGCAGACCTACGAGCAGTACTTC.